This T cell receptor beta chain was identified in a study of blood T cell repertoires in COVID-19. Background on the study: Some COVID-19 samples were acute and others convalescent; all came from the United States, Italy and Spain. PBMCs, B-cell-depleted T cells, or T cells were the source of the cDNA or gDNA that made up the material.

TCRdb's copy holds only in-frame clones and misses some; the assay was immunoSEQ multiplex PCR. The table has about 90,000 clones, 75% to 90% seen once; the top ten hold 1.2%. Germline assignment: CDR1 MNHEY and CDR2 SVGEGT. V lost 4 bases to trimming and J lost 7 bases, with 14 bases between them. The CDR3 totals 15 residues. The chain recombines TRBV6-2 or TRBV6-3 with TRBJ1-6; possibly TRBD1 for D (6 bases). This clonotype was obtained from a man older than 75 with active or convalescent COVID-19. The source material was peripheral blood. DNA for the CDR3: TGTGCCAGCAGTTTCTGGGGGCACGGAAATTCACCCCTCCACTTT. Its protein product is CASSFWGHGNSPLHF.